The 27 T cell receptor beta chains reported below all come from one sample, sequenced in a study of T cell repertoires in cytomegalovirus infection. No antigen has been assigned to these receptors. A single record per CDR3 protein comes from TCRdb applying MiXCR to the reads. The table records approximately 500,000 distinct CDR3 sequences, roughly a third of them present only once. The sequencing here drew on cultured PBMCs, taken from culture after CMV antigen stimulation. These receptor sequences come from a human donor in good health (CMV status not recorded). Some clones in this sample may be carry-over from other donors' samples.

The table lists this clonotype with a few counts. The V call is TRBV7-2, the J call TRBJ2-1; D is uncertain. The CDR3 runs 14 residues. CDR1 SGHTA and CDR2 FQGNSA come from the germline V gene. Trimming pared 3 bases from V and 6 bases from J, leaving 12 bases between. CDR3 DNA: TGTGCCAGCAGCTTTTATGAAAATGCCAATGAGCAGTTCTTC. Amino acid sequence: CASSFYENANEQFF.

This clonotype showed up just a few times. The J gene is TRBJ2-5, the V gene TRBV7-2, with 11 bases fitting TRBD2. The CDR3 sequence is 19 residues long. CDR1 and CDR2 (germline): SGHTA, FQGNSA. With V trimmed by 5 bases and J by 5 bases, 19 bases remained unmatched. Here the CDR3 reads CASSRTLDPSGRRWETQYF. For the CDR3, the DNA is TGTGCCAGCAGCCGGACACTGGACCCTAGCGGGAGGAGGTGGGAGACCCAGTACTTC.

The chain has TRBV6-2 or TRBV6-3 and TRBJ2-3; 7 nucleotides match TRBD1. V lost 10 bases to trimming and J lost 10 bases; unmatched junction nucleotides: 8. The CDR3 has 11 residues. CDR1 and CDR2 (germline): MNHEY, SVGEGT. The DNA for the CDR3 is TGTGCCACCGCAATGCAGGGGGCGCAGTATTTT. Amino acid sequence: CATAMQGAQYF.

The gene calls are TRBV4-3 and TRBJ2-1; possibly TRBD2 for D (5 bases). Germline V gives CDR1 LGHNA, CDR2 YSLEER. V lost 1 base, J lost 5 bases, and 18 bases lay in between. The CDR3 extends over 17 amino acids. CDR3 in amino acids: CASSQAGVSGVHNEQFF. CDR3 DNA sequence: TGCGCCAGCAGCCAAGCCGGGGTGAGCGGAGTCCACAATGAGCAGTTCTTC.

At least ten counts were recorded for this clonotype. J is TRBJ1-5 and V is TRBV7-2; the D is unclear. The CDR3 is 16 amino acids. V lost 2 bases to trimming and J lost 3 bases, with 14 bases between them. Germline CDR1 SGHTA, CDR2 FQGNSA. CDR3 nucleotides: TGTGCCAGCAGCTTAATGGGGAGTCACGCCAATCAGCCCCAGCATTTT. Amino acid sequence: CASSLMGSHANQPQHF.

This clonotype was picked up a small number of times. V usage is TRBV12-3 or TRBV12-4 and J usage is TRBJ1-1; D unresolved. V gave up 7 bases and J gave up 3 bases, with 6 bases separating them. The CDR3 is 11 residues long. The CDR3 sequence is CASTLDTEAFF. CDR3 sequence (DNA): TGTGCCAGCACCCTGGACACTGAAGCTTTCTTT.

This clonotype was recorded many times. The rearrangement uses TRBV7-6 and TRBJ2-7; TRBD1 is a possible D gene (5 bases). The CDR3 spans 16 residues. V was clipped by 6 bases and J by 0 bases, with 18 bases between them. Germline assignment: CDR1 SGHVS and CDR2 FNYEAQ. The CDR3 region has the DNA TGTGCCAGCAGTGAAACAAGGGGCTACAGCTCCTACGAGCAGTACTTC. This sequence encodes CASSETRGYSSYEQYF.

This clonotype appeared a few times. The rearrangement links TRBV4-1 to TRBJ2-2; a weak D match, TRBD1 (6 bases). CDR3 length: 14 residues. Germline lookup yields CDR1 MGHRA and CDR2 YSYEKL. Trimming took off 4 bases at V and 4 bases at J, with 10 bases between the two ends. CDR3 protein: CASSPGDGTGELFF. The DNA for the CDR3 is TGCGCCAGCAGCCCAGGGGACGGCACCGGGGAGCTGTTTTTT.

This clonotype was recorded at least ten times. The J gene is TRBJ2-5, the V gene TRBV7-2; 13 bases match TRBD2. V lost 4 bases to trimming and J lost 5 bases; unmatched junction nucleotides: 4. CDR1 SGHTA and CDR2 FQGNSA come from the germline V gene. The CDR3 has 15 amino acids. The CDR3 protein is CASSWTSGSKETQYF. In DNA, the CDR3 is TGTGCCAGCAGCTGGACTAGCGGGAGTAAGGAGACCCAGTACTTC.

J is TRBJ1-2 and V is TRBV19; D ambiguous. Germline V gene data show CDR1 as LNHDA and CDR2 as SQIVND (reference sequence). Trimming left V 9 bases short and J 2 bases short, with 7 bases between. CDR3 length: 11 residues. CDR3 in DNA: TGTGCCAGAGGACGGAACTATGGCTACACCTTC. Its protein product is CARGRNYGYTF.

To note about this clonotype: A read error may produce the germline difference seen at one junction end. This chain uses TRBV6-2 or TRBV6-3 with TRBJ2-1; 7 positions match TRBD1. This CDR3 is built from 14 residues. CDR1 and CDR2 (germline): MNHEY, SVGEGT. The CDR3 DNA sequence: TGTGTCAGCAGATTGACAGGGTCCTACAATGAGCAGTTCTTC. It yields the protein CVSRLTGSYNEQFF.

CDR3 sequence (DNA): TGTGCCAGCAGGGACAGAGGGAATAGCAATCAGCCCCAGCATTTT. Its translation is CASRDRGNSNQPQHF. The chain uses TRBV6-2 or TRBV6-3 and TRBJ1-5; possible D gene TRBD1, 6 bases. The germline V gene has CDR1 MNHEY and CDR2 SVGEGT. This CDR3 region has 15 residues. The V end was cut by 6 bases, the J end by 0 bases, with 12 bases between.

The sample holds a few counts of this clonotype. The chain combines TRBV7-8 with TRBJ2-1, with 8 bases identical to TRBD1. The CDR3 is 16 amino acids. After removal of 1 base from V and 6 bases from J, the junction contained 8 bases not matched to a gene. Germline-derived CDR1 and CDR2 are SGHVS and FQNEAQ. CDR3 protein: CASSLVGTGIFNEQFF. Here the CDR3 DNA reads TGTGCCAGCAGCTTAGTAGGGACAGGCATTTTCAATGAGCAGTTCTTC.

This clonotype was picked up one time. This chain connects TRBV14 to TRBJ2-3; D gene unclear. The V gene lost 0 bases and the J gene lost 2 bases, with 15 bases spanning the gap. The V gene's germline CDR1 is SGHDN and CDR2 FVKESK. The CDR3 has 17 residues. This CDR3 is CASSQDYGTESTDTQYF. The CDR3 DNA sequence: TGTGCCAGCAGCCAAGATTATGGAACAGAATCCACAGATACGCAGTATTTT.

This clonotype was picked up a small number of times. The chain joins TRBV19 to TRBJ2-1, with 8 positions matching TRBD2. Germline V gene sequence: CDR1 LNHDA, CDR2 SQIVND (reference sequence). The junction had 10 bases not matched to a gene; V was cut back by 6 bases and J by 0 bases. This CDR3 is 17 amino acids long. The DNA for the CDR3 is TGTGCCAGTAGCCAAGGCCGAGCGGGAGTCTCCTACAATGAGCAGTTCTTC. This gives the protein CASSQGRAGVSYNEQFF.

The rearrangement links TRBV11-2 to TRBJ2-7; the D is unclear. This CDR3 contains 12 residues. V shed 5 bases and J shed 4 bases, with 9 bases lying between them. The germline V gene encodes CDR1 SGHAT and CDR2 FQNNGV. Here the CDR3 reads CASSPNRYEQYV. The CDR3, as DNA: TGTGCCAGCAGCCCCAACCGGTACGAGCAGTACGTC.

This chain uses TRBV6-2 or TRBV6-3 with TRBJ2-7, with 7 nucleotides matching TRBD2. V lost 8 bases and J lost 5; bases outside the gene matches: 15. The CDR3 sequence is 15 residues long. The germline gives CDR1 MNHEY, CDR2 SVGEGT. The CDR3 reads CASVMRGGSVHEQYF. The CDR3 region has the DNA TGTGCCAGCGTAATGCGGGGCGGGAGCGTCCACGAGCAGTACTTC.

This clonotype was seen a handful of times. An end of the junction does not agree with germline; a read error may underlie this. The V call is TRBV6-2 or TRBV6-3, the J call TRBJ1-5, with 8 bases lining up with TRBD1. This CDR3 contains 16 residues. Per germline, CDR1 MNHEY and CDR2 SVGEGT. The CDR3 nucleotides are TGTGCCAGCACCGATTACCCTCCAGGGGGCAAGCAGCCCCAGCATTTT. Its protein is CASTDYPPGGKQPQHF.

This clonotype has a handful of counts. This sequence joins TRBV20-1 and TRBJ2-7, with D possibly matching TRBD1 (6 bases). The germline V gene encodes CDR1 DFQATT and CDR2 SNEGSKA (reference sequence). Deletions cut 3 bases from V and 3 bases from J, with 15 bases between. CDR3 size: 14 residues. CDR3 in DNA: TGCAGTGCTAGGGGTTTTGGGGGCGGCTACGAGCAGTACTTC. Translating it yields CSARGFGGGYEQYF.

This chain joins TRBV20-1 and TRBJ1-1; D gene ambiguous. The CDR3 extends over 12 amino acids. The germline CDR1 and CDR2 sequences are DFQATT and SNEGSKA (reference sequence). The germline V and J ends were trimmed by 0 bases and 3 bases, with 5 bases remaining between them. Here the CDR3 reads CSARDSYTEAFF. In DNA, the CDR3 is TGCAGTGCTAGAGATAGTTACACTGAAGCTTTCTTT.

The chain combines TRBV29-1 with TRBJ2-5; no firm D call. The ends were cut back, 4 bases at V and 1 base at J, with 10 bases in the middle. The germline V gene has CDR1 SQVTM and CDR2 ANQGSEA. This CDR3 is 13 amino acids long. CDR3: CSVVRNPQETQYF. CDR3 nucleotides: TGCAGCGTTGTGCGGAACCCCCAAGAGACCCAGTACTTC.

The gene calls are TRBV12-3 or TRBV12-4 and TRBJ1-1, with D hard to call. The CDR3 is made up of 15 amino acids. V was pared by 0 bases and J by 0 bases, with 8 bases between. CDR3: CASSLAAILNTEAFF. In nucleotides, the CDR3 is TGTGCCAGCAGTTTAGCGGCGATTTTGAACACTGAAGCTTTCTTT.

The chain couples TRBV6-6 to TRBJ2-1; D ambiguous. Germline V CDR1 and CDR2: MNHNY, SVGAGI (reference sequence). The CDR3 spans 14 residues. Trimming took off 6 bases at V and 8 bases at J, with 17 bases between the two ends. This chain's CDR3 is CASSLYGPYDEQFF. CDR3 in DNA: TGTGCCAGCAGCCTATACGGGCCTTACGATGAGCAGTTCTTC.

This clonotype occurred many times. This chain uses TRBV6-1 with TRBJ2-3; D unclear. The CDR3 is 14 amino acids. The germline CDR1 and CDR2 sequences are MNHNS and SASEGT. The ends were cut back, 6 bases at V and 2 bases at J, with 12 bases in the middle. The CDR3 nucleotides are TGTGCCAGCAGAACCGGACCTAACACAGATACGCAGTATTTT. Translation: CASRTGPNTDTQYF.

A few counts support this clonotype. V usage is TRBV7-2 and J usage is TRBJ2-5; unclear D gene. Trimming took 1 base from V and 8 from J, leaving 11 bases between them. The CDR3 runs to 13 residues. The germline gives CDR1 SGHTA, CDR2 FQGNSA. The CDR3 coding sequence is TGTGCCAGCAGCTTAGGGAGCGCTAGAACCCAGTACTTC. Its translation: CASSLGSARTQYF.

The table lists this clonotype with a few counts. The chain recombines TRBV29-1 with TRBJ2-1; TRBD1 aligns across 12 bases. The CDR3 is made up of 14 amino acids. The germline gives CDR1 SQVTM, CDR2 ANQGSEA. V was pared by 4 bases and J by 9 bases, with 7 bases of the junction left unmatched. The CDR3 reads CSVVQGQGAREQFF. The CDR3 DNA follows: TGCAGCGTTGTTCAGGGACAGGGGGCACGTGAGCAGTTCTTC.

The J gene is TRBJ2-2, the V gene TRBV7-2; D gene uncertain. The germline V gene encodes CDR1 SGHTA and CDR2 FQGNSA. CDR3 length: 14 amino acids. With 3 bases removed from V and 4 bases from J, the gap between germline ends came to 9 bases. DNA of the CDR3: TGTGCCAGCAGCTTTGCGCGGAGCACCGGGGAGCTGTTTTTT. Its protein is CASSFARSTGELFF.